One and the same sample provided the 5 T cell receptor beta chains below, sequenced in a study of CD4+ T cells in melanoma. Measured with immunoSEQ multiplex PCR; TCRdb has only the in-frame clones, and not every one. The sample has around 110,000 clones; about nine tenths are singletons. Sequences were obtained from peripheral blood. The receptor source for this set is a human donor with melanoma.

The CDR3 region is CASSVTSGGAYEQYF. The DNA of the CDR3 is TGTGCCAGCAGCGTCACTAGCGGGGGAGCTTACGAGCAGTACTTC. The chain carries TRBV7-2 and TRBJ2-7; 11 bases match TRBD2. CDR3 length: 15 amino acids. Germline V gene data show CDR1 as SGHTA and CDR2 as FQGNSA. The trim removed 5 bases at V and 4 bases at J, leaving 7 bases unmatched.

The chain carries TRBV7-3 and TRBJ2-3, with D tentatively TRBD2 (5 bases). Trimming shortened V by 1 base and J by 5 bases, and 7 bases separated the two germline ends. The CDR3 extends over 13 amino acids. Per the germline V gene, CDR1 is SGHTA and CDR2 is FQGTGA. DNA of the CDR3: TGTGCCAGCAGCTTAATCCGGGAAGATACGCAGTATTTT. It encodes CASSLIREDTQYF.

The DNA for the CDR3 is TGTGCCAGCAGCGTAGATATATCTGGAGAGACCCAGTACTTC. Residues: CASSVDISGETQYF. The chain employs TRBV9 and TRBJ2-5; D is unclear. V gave up 0 bases and J gave up 4 bases, with 10 bases separating them. There are 14 residues in the CDR3. The V gene's germline CDR1 is SGDLS and CDR2 YYNGEE.

The chain uses TRBV5-1 and TRBJ1-4; 7 bases match TRBD1. With 0 bases clipped from V and 5 bases from J, the junction kept 10 bases outside the gene matches. Germline V gene sequence: CDR1 SGHRS, CDR2 YFSETQ. This CDR3 region has 17 residues. CDR3 nucleotide sequence: TGCGCCAGCAGCTTGGGGGCCACAGGGGCGAAAAATGAAAAACTGTTTTTT. Translated, it gives CASSLGATGAKNEKLFF.

This clone was seen just once. Other DNA sequences in this sample translate to the same CDR3. The rearrangement uses TRBV28 and TRBJ1-1; D gene unclear. Trimming took off 3 bases at V and 2 bases at J, with 4 bases between the two ends. The CDR3 has 12 amino acids. Looked up from germline, CDR1 is MDHEN and CDR2 is SYDVKM. The CDR3 loop is CASSLGNTEAFF. The DNA of the CDR3 is TGTGCCAGCAGTTTGGGCAACACTGAAGCTTTCTTT.